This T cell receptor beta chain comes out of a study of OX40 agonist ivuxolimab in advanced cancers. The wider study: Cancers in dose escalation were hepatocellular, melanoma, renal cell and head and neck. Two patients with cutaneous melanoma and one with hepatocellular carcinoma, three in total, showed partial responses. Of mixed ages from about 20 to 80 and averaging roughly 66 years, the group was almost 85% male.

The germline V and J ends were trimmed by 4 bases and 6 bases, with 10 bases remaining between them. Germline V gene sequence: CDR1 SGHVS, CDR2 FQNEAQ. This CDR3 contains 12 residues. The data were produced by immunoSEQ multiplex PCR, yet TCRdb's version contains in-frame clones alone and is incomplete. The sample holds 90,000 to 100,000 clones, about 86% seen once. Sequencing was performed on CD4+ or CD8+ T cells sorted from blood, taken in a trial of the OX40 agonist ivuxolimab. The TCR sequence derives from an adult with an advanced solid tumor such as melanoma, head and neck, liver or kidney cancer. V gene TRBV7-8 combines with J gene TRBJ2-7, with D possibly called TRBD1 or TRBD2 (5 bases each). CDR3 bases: TGTGCCAGCAGCTACGGGACCGCCGAGCAGTACTTC. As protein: CASSYGTAEQYF.